One sample yielded the 11 T cell receptor beta chains listed below, sequenced in a study of CXCR3-negative and CXCR3-positive naive CD8 T cells (dated by TCRdb to between 2019 and 2020). Results the study describes overall, beyond this receptor: Compared with CXCR3-negative naive cells, CXCR3-positive naive cells had TRB CDR3s with higher hydrophobicity (lower Kidera factor 4), lower energy, and higher strength and volume indices.

No antigen is known for these receptors. Sequencing instrument: NextSeq 550. The Human TCR Profiling Kit (MiLaboratory) was used to prepare UMI-labeled 5' RACE TRB cDNA libraries. Once TCRdb had reprocessed the reads, it stored one entry per CDR3 protein sequence and supplied no DNA. The sample table holds about 150,000 distinct CDR3 sequences. Jointly, the top ten make up around 0.44% of the sample. Sequencing input: naive CXCR3+ CD8+ T cells from blood. The sample's cell subset or site label is to be understood as: CD45RO-CCR7+CD27+CD95- naive CD8+ T cells expressing CXCR3 (TNR3+). These TCRs come from a human donor in good health. Some clones in this sample may be carry-over from other donors' samples.

The rearrangement links TRBV15 to TRBJ2-1; TCRdb designates TRBD2, a call that cannot be tested without DNA. The CDR3 consists of 16 residues. Germline CDR1 reads LNHNV; CDR2 reads YYDKDF (reference sequence). The CDR3 sequence: CATSYHAGGIYNEQFF.

The rearrangement links TRBV15 to TRBJ2-1; TCRdb's D call, TRBD1, is unchecked because there is no DNA. The CDR3 is 16 residues long. Germline V gene lookup returns CDR1 LNHNV and CDR2 YYDKDF (reference sequence). Here the CDR3 reads CATSPNRGASYNEQFF. The full variable domain, its missing parts supplied by reference TRBV15 and TRBJ2-1, is DAMVIQNPRYQVTQFGKPVTLSCSQTLNHNVMYWYQQKSSQAPKLLFHYYDKDFNNEADTPDNFQSRRPNTSFCFLDIRSPGLGDTAMYLCATSPNRGASYNEQFFGPGTRLTVL.

The rearrangement uses TRBV4-1 and TRBJ2-3; with no DNA, the TCRdb D assignment of TRBD1 cannot be verified. This CDR3 has 15 amino acids. In germline, CDR1 is MGHRA, CDR2 YSYEKL. The CDR3 reads CASGQAGAGTDTQYF.

V is TRBV15 and J is TRBJ1-5; TCRdb proposes TRBD1, but this gene call is untestable without DNA. The CDR3 has 15 residues. The germline CDR1 and CDR2 sequences are LNHNV and YYDKDF (reference sequence). The CDR3 loop reads CATSPTGMPNQPQHF.

The chain couples TRBV7-2 to TRBJ2-2; absent DNA, TCRdb's TRBD2 call cannot be checked. The germline gives CDR1 SGHTA, CDR2 FQGNSA. CDR3 length: 20 residues. The chain's CDR3 is CASSWLAGGLYFANTGELFF. The complete variable domain, with remaining parts taken from reference TRBV7-2 and TRBJ2-2, reads GAGVSQSPSNKVTEKGKDVELRCDPISGHTALYWYRQSLGQGLEFLIYFQGNSAPDKSGLPSDRFSAERTGGSVSTLTIQRTQQEDSAVYLCASSWLAGGLYFANTGELFFGEGSRLTVL.

The chain links TRBV12-3 or TRBV12-4 to TRBJ2-1. This CDR3 is built from 13 residues. The chain's CDR3 is CASSPDNYNEQFF.

This chain joins TRBV7-9 and TRBJ2-1. Germline V gene data show CDR1 as SEHNR and CDR2 as FQNEAQ (reference sequence). The CDR3 has 15 residues. Here the CDR3 reads CASSTSGTNYNEQFF.

This chain uses TRBV7-9 with TRBJ1-1. CDR1 is SEHNR, CDR2 FQNEAQ, per germline (reference sequence). The CDR3 is 14 amino acids. This CDR3 is CASSLQGQNTEAFF.

This rearrangement joins TRBV6-4 to TRBJ2-1; TCRdb indicates TRBD2, and absent DNA this call remains unverified. There are 16 residues in the CDR3. Germline V gives CDR1 MRHNA, CDR2 SNTAGT. The CDR3 spells CASSDSASGGAHEQFF.

The chain couples TRBV30 to TRBJ1-5. There are 17 residues in the CDR3. Germline CDR1 is GTSNPN and CDR2 is SVGIG (reference sequence). The CDR3 loop reads CAWSVRSADYSNQPQHF.

V is TRBV29-1 and J is TRBJ2-1; TCRdb's D call of TRBD2 is untestable without DNA. The CDR3 consists of 14 residues. The germline V gene has CDR1 SQVTM and CDR2 ANQGSEA. The CDR3 sequence: CSVEYSGGYNEQFF.